The 26 T cell receptor beta chains below were found in one sample sequenced in a study of shared clonotypes between healthy human individuals. Sequencing was performed with immunoSEQ multiplex PCR; in TCRdb, only in-frame clones are kept and a portion is missing. The table records about 2.4 million clones, 80% to 95% of them present only once. The sequencing sample was made of naive CD4+ T cells from PBMCs. Subset given: CD45RA+ positively selected. The source is a young man in good health. Some clones in this sample may be carry-over from other donors' samples.

The chain has TRBV19 and TRBJ2-6; 7 bases are a match to TRBD1. V lost 7 bases to trimming and J lost 0 bases; unmatched junction nucleotides: 9. Germline-derived CDR1 and CDR2 are LNHDA and SQIVND (reference sequence). The CDR3 is 17 residues long. CDR3 bases: TGTGCCAGTACGGACAGGACTCTAAGCTCTGGGGCCAACGTCCTGACTTTC. Translating gives CASTDRTLSSGANVLTF.

The chain joins TRBV18 to TRBJ2-3, with 8 bases lining up with TRBD1. Trimming cost V 6 bases and J 1 base; bases outside gene matches: 3. The CDR3 has 14 amino acids. Germline V gene data show CDR1 as KGHSH and CDR2 as LQKENI. The CDR3 bases are TGTGCCAGCTCGAGACAGGGGCGCACAGATACGCAGTATTTT. It codes for CASSRQGRTDTQYF.

The DNA for the CDR3 is TGTGCCAGTAGTATAGTAGTAGCGGCCACAGATACGCAGTATTTT. The encoded protein is CASSIVVAATDTQYF. The chain uses TRBV19 and TRBJ2-3, with TRBD2 as a possible D gene (6 bases). V was cut by 1 base and J by 2 bases, with 10 bases left in between. Per the germline V gene, CDR1 is LNHDA and CDR2 is SQIVND (reference sequence). This CDR3 contains 15 residues.

The sample holds one count of this clone. V is TRBV5-4 and J is TRBJ2-3, with 8 bases fitting TRBD2. J was trimmed by 2 bases and V by 0 bases; bases with no gene match: 14. Germline loops: CDR1 SGHNT, CDR2 YYREEE (reference sequence). The CDR3 is 19 amino acids. The CDR3 protein is CASSLAGGFTSGNTDTQYF. DNA of the CDR3: TGTGCCAGCAGCTTGGCCGGGGGTTTCACTAGCGGAAACACAGATACGCAGTATTTT.

This clone was counted only a few times. The chain carries TRBV6-1 and TRBJ1-5; D is uncertain. The CDR3 is 13 amino acids. The ends were cut back, 8 bases at V and 6 bases at J, with 14 bases in the middle. Germline V gene lookup returns CDR1 MNHNS and CDR2 SASEGT. CDR3 in DNA: TGTGCCAGCTGTGGTGCCTGGGGTCAGCCCCAGCATTTT. This sequence encodes CASCGAWGQPQHF.

The rearrangement uses TRBV19 and TRBJ1-1, with D perhaps matching TRBD1 (5 bases). Germline V gives CDR1 LNHDA, CDR2 SQIVND (reference sequence). Trimming took 4 bases from V and 6 from J, leaving 18 bases between them. This CDR3 contains 15 residues. CDR3 nucleotide sequence: TGTGCCAGTAGTAGCGGCAGGACCGCGGGGGCTGAAGCTTTCTTT. This gives the protein CASSSGRTAGAEAFF.

V and J are TRBV5-1 and TRBJ1-2, with D possibly TRBD1 on 5 matching bases. Trimming removed 4 bases at V and 1 base at J, with 20 bases between. This CDR3 is built from 17 residues. Per the germline V gene, CDR1 is SGHRS and CDR2 is YFSETQ. CDR3 residues: CASSPGTTSAINYGYTF. DNA of the CDR3: TGCGCCAGCAGCCCCGGGACTACCAGTGCCATTAACTATGGCTACACCTTC.

This clone occurred once. This chain joins TRBV11-3 and TRBJ2-3; the D is unclear. Per the germline V gene, CDR1 is SGHNT and CDR2 is YENEEA. The CDR3 spans 12 residues. Between the trimmed V and J ends, which lost 4 bases and 8 bases, there was a span of 10 bases. CDR3 sequence reads: CASSYDKGTQYF. The CDR3 DNA follows: TGTGCCAGCAGCTACGATAAGGGTACGCAGTATTTT.

Only one count was recorded for this clone. This CDR3 reads CASSSLLTGGNEQYF. The CDR3 nucleotides read TGTGCCAGCAGTTCCCTCTTGACAGGGGGTAACGAGCAGTACTTC. The V and J genes are TRBV27 and TRBJ2-7; TRBD1 aligns across 9 bases. The trim removed 4 bases at V and 5 bases at J, leaving 9 bases unmatched. Germline V CDR1 and CDR2: MNHEY, SMNVEV (reference sequence). The CDR3 extends over 15 amino acids.

The V call is TRBV9, the J call TRBJ2-5; the match to TRBD2 covers 12 bases. J gave up 4 bases and V 0 bases, and 16 bases lay outside the gene matches. CDR1 and CDR2 (germline): SGDLS, YYNGEE. The CDR3 is 20 residues long. Written as DNA, the CDR3 is TGTGCCAGCAGCGTAGAACTAGCGGGAGGAGGCGGTTCAACGGGAGAGACCCAGTACTTC. Protein product: CASSVELAGGGGSTGETQYF.

The J gene is TRBJ2-3, the V gene TRBV7-9; D is unresolved. This CDR3 has 15 amino acids. Germline values: CDR1 SEHNR, CDR2 FQNEAQ (reference sequence). The germline V and J ends were trimmed by 5 bases and 2 bases, with 14 bases remaining between them. CDR3 sequence (DNA): TGTGCCAGCAGCGCCGCCGTATCGTACACAGATACGCAGTATTTT. Its translation: CASSAAVSYTDTQYF. Complete variable domain (other parts from reference TRBV7-9 and TRBJ2-3): DTGVSQNPRHKITKRGQNVTFRCDPISEHNRLYWYRQTLGQGPEFLTYFQNEAQLEKSRLLSDRFSAERPKGSFSTLEIQRTEQGDSAMYLCASSAAVSYTDTQYFGPGTRLTVL.

The chain recombines TRBV9 with TRBJ1-4; 8 bases align to TRBD1. The ends lost 2 bases at V and 5 bases at J; junction bases unmatched: 2. The CDR3 runs 14 residues. Germline V lookup: CDR1 SGDLS, CDR2 YYNGEE. The CDR3 protein is CASSVTGGNEKLFF. The CDR3 DNA reads TGTGCCAGCAGCGTTACAGGGGGGAATGAAAAACTGTTTTTT.

The chain employs TRBV6-5 and TRBJ2-3; no clear D. The germline V and J ends were trimmed by 7 bases and 1 base, with 12 bases remaining between them. Germline V CDR1 and CDR2: MNHEY, SVGAGI. The CDR3 runs 14 residues. Here the CDR3 reads CASNAVLGTDTQYF. The CDR3 bases are TGTGCCAGCAACGCAGTCTTAGGCACAGATACGCAGTATTTT.

The CDR3 reads CASSSHSATNEKLFF. In DNA, the CDR3 is TGTGCCAGCAGCTCCCACAGTGCAACTAATGAAAAACTGTTTTTT. V is TRBV7-2 and J is TRBJ1-4; the D is unclear. CDR1 SGHTA and CDR2 FQGNSA come from the germline V gene. V was pared by 4 bases and J by 0 bases, with 9 bases between. The CDR3 has 15 residues.

The chain joins TRBV6-5 to TRBJ1-1, with a tentative D call TRBD1 (5 bases). There are 14 residues in the CDR3. The V gene's germline CDR1 is MNHEY and CDR2 SVGAGI. V shed 0 bases and J shed 4 bases, with 9 bases lying between them. CDR3: CASSYSAGGTEAFF. The CDR3, as DNA: TGTGCCAGCAGTTACTCAGCCGGGGGCACTGAAGCTTTCTTT.

The rearrangement joins TRBV5-1 to TRBJ2-5; TRBD1 matches at 7 bases. With V trimmed by 4 bases and J by 0 bases, 6 bases remained unmatched. This CDR3 contains 15 residues. The germline CDR1 and CDR2 sequences are SGHRS and YFSETQ. Here the CDR3 reads CASSGPTGYQETQYF. CDR3 sequence (DNA): TGCGCCAGCAGCGGTCCGACAGGGTACCAAGAGACCCAGTACTTC.

The chain recombines TRBV6-1 with TRBJ1-5; tentative D call: TRBD1 (5 bases). Germline V gene data show CDR1 as MNHNS and CDR2 as SASEGT. Between the trimmed V and J ends, which lost 1 base and 1 base, there was a span of 23 bases. The CDR3 loop spans 20 amino acids. The CDR3 DNA sequence: TGTGCCAGCAGTGAAGGGCTTTGGGGCTCGGGTTTGAGGAGCAATCAGCCCCAGCATTTT. Its translation is CASSEGLWGSGLRSNQPQHF.

Turning to this clone: The same CDR3 is also encoded by other DNA sequences in this sample. This chain uses TRBV4-1 with TRBJ1-3; unclear D gene. V gave up 0 bases and J gave up 0 bases, with 6 bases separating them. The CDR3 runs 15 residues. The germline V gene has CDR1 MGHRA and CDR2 YSYEKL. CDR3 loop: CASSQDGSSGNTIYF. CDR3 bases: TGCGCCAGCAGCCAAGACGGGAGCTCTGGAAACACCATATATTTT.

V gene TRBV9 combines with J gene TRBJ2-1; possible D gene TRBD1, 5 bases. V was cut by 6 bases and J by 2 bases, with 15 bases left in between. This CDR3 contains 15 residues. In germline, CDR1 is SGDLS, CDR2 YYNGEE. CDR3 sequence: CASTPVWGPYNEQFF. The DNA for the CDR3 is TGTGCCAGCACCCCCGTCTGGGGCCCCTACAATGAGCAGTTCTTC.

This rearrangement joins TRBV9 to TRBJ2-6; 10 positions agree with TRBD1. Germline trimming cut 4 bases from V and 4 bases from J; bases unmatched to any gene: 11. Germline CDR1 and CDR2: SGDLS and YYNGEE. This CDR3 region has 18 residues. Here the CDR3 reads CASSPHWDRGTGANVLTF. The CDR3 region has the DNA TGTGCCAGCAGCCCTCATTGGGACAGGGGAACAGGGGCCAACGTCCTGACTTTC.

The J gene is TRBJ2-5, the V gene TRBV6-5; D is perhaps TRBD1 (7 bases). V lost 4 bases and J 5 bases, leaving 14 bases between the germline ends. Germline CDR1 and CDR2: MNHEY and SVGAGI. This CDR3 has 14 residues. CDR3 protein: CASSSHRGGETQYF. DNA of the CDR3: TGTGCCAGCAGTTCACACAGGGGAGGCGAGACCCAGTACTTC.

The chain carries TRBV27 and TRBJ2-3; D unresolved. This CDR3 comprises 16 residues. Trimming removed 2 bases at V and 2 bases at J, with 14 bases between. The germline gives CDR1 MNHEY, CDR2 SMNVEV (reference sequence). The DNA for the CDR3 is TGTGCCAGCAGTTTAAGAGAGGACCTCTACACAGATACGCAGTATTTT. As protein: CASSLREDLYTDTQYF.

The genes are TRBV2 and TRBJ2-1; 8 bases align to TRBD2. CDR3 length: 17 amino acids. From germline, CDR1 is SNHLY and CDR2 FYNNEI. Unmatched junction bases numbered 5, after V lost 1 base and J lost 0 bases. CDR3 coding DNA: TGTGCCAGCAGTGAAGTCCCTAGCGGGTTCTCCTACAATGAGCAGTTCTTC. It codes for CASSEVPSGFSYNEQFF.

This chain links TRBV11-2 with TRBJ2-2; 8 nucleotides match TRBD2. The CDR3 is made up of 16 amino acids. V lost 3 bases to trimming and J lost 5 bases; unmatched junction nucleotides: 8. Per the germline V gene, CDR1 is SGHAT and CDR2 is FQNNGV. CDR3 sequence: CASSFSAGGGTGELFF. CDR3 bases: TGTGCCAGCAGCTTTTCGGCGGGAGGCGGGACCGGGGAGCTGTTTTTT.

The gene calls are TRBV6-1 and TRBJ2-7; the D gene is possibly TRBD1 (5 bases). The CDR3 spans 10 residues. V lost 6 bases to trimming and J lost 5 bases, with 5 bases between them. Germline CDR1 MNHNS, CDR2 SASEGT. CDR3: CASSRDEQYF. The CDR3 DNA reads TGTGCCAGCAGCAGGGACGAGCAGTACTTC.

About this clone itself: Other DNA sequences within the sample encode an identical CDR3. The chain combines TRBV5-1 with TRBJ1-2; D is ambiguous. V shed 0 bases and J shed 1 base, with 7 bases lying between them. CDR3 length equals 14 residues. Germline V gene sequence: CDR1 SGHRS, CDR2 YFSETQ. Here the CDR3 DNA reads TGCGCCAGCAGCTTGGAGGGAGATAACTATGGCTACACCTTC. This translates into CASSLEGDNYGYTF. Full variable domain (missing parts from reference TRBV5-1 and TRBJ1-2): KAGVTQTPRYLIKTRGQQVTLSCSPISGHRSVSWYQQTPGQGLQFLFEYFSETQRNKGNFPGRFSGRQFSNSRSEMNVSTLELGDSALYLCASSLEGDNYGYTFGSGTRLTVV.